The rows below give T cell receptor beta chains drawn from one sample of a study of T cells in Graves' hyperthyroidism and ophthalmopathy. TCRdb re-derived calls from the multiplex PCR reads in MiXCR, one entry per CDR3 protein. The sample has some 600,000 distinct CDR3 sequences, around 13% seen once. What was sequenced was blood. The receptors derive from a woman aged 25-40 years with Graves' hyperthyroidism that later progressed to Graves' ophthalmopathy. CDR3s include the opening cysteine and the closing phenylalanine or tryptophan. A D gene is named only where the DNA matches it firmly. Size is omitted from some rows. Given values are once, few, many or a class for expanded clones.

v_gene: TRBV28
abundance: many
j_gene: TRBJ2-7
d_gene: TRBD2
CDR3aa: CASSLHPGTSGRYEQYF
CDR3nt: TGTGCCAGCAGTTTACATCCGGGGACTAGCGGGAGATACGAGCAGTACTTC

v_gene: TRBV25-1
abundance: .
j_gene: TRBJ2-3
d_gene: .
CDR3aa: CASSEYWGDTQYF
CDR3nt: TGTGCCAGCAGTGAATATTGGGGGGATACGCAGTATTTT

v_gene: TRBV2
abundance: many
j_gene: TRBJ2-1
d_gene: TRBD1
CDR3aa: CASSENLGQNNEQFF
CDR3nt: TGTGCCAGCAGTGAAAACCTGGGACAGAACAATGAGCAGTTCTTC

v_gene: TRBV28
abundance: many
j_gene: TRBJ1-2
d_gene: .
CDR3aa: CASSPGPAPYGYTF
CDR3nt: TGTGCCAGCAGTCCCGGGCCCGCGCCCTATGGCTACACCTTC

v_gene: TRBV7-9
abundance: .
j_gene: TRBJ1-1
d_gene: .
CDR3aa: CASSLVPVAFF
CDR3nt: TGTGCCAGCAGCTTAGTACCGGTTGCTTTCTTT

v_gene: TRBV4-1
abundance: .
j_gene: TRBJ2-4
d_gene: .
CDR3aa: CASSRETWNIQYF
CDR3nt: TGCGCCAGCAGCCGAGAGACCTGGAACATTCAGTACTTC

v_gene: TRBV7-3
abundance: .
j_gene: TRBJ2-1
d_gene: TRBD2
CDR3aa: CASSLTGSSGKYNEQFF
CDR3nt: TGTGCCAGCAGCTTAACCGGGTCTAGCGGGAAGTACAATGAGCAGTTCTTC

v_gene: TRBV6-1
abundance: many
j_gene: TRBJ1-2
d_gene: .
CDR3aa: CASSVSGPSGGNGYTF
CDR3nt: TGTGCCAGCAGTGTGTCTGGGCCCTCCGGCGGTAATGGCTACACCTTC

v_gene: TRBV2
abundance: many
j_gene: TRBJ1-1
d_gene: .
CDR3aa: CASGGRRTEAFF
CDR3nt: TGTGCCAGCGGGGGCAGGCGGACCGAAGCTTTCTTT

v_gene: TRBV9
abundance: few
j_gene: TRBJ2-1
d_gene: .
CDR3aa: CASSGFLGEQFF
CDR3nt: TGTGCCAGCAGCGGTTTCCTTGGTGAGCAGTTCTTC

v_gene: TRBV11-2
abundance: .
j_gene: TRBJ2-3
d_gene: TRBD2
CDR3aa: CASIQWTSGIRSDTQYF
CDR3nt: TGTGCCAGCATCCAATGGACTAGCGGGATCAGATCAGATACGCAGTATTTT

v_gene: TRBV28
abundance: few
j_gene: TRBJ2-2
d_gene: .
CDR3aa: CASSLLATRTGELFF
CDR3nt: TGTGCCAGCAGTTTATTAGCCACGAGGACCGGGGAGCTGTTTTTT

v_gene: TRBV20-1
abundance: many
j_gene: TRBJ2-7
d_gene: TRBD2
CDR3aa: CSASKTSGGLSYEQYF
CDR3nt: TGCAGTGCTAGCAAGACTAGCGGAGGGCTCTCCTACGAGCAGTACTTC

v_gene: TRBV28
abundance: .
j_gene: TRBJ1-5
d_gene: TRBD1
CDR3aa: CASSFSQGVVGNQPQHF
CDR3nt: TGTGCCAGCAGTTTCTCCCAGGGGGTTGTAGGCAATCAGCCCCAGCATTTT

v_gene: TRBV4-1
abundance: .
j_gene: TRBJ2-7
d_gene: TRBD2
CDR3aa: CASSQVAGGPYEQYF
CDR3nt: TGCGCCAGCAGCCAAGTTGCGGGAGGGCCCTACGAGCAGTACTTC

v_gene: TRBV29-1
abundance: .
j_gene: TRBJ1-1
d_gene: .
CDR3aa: CSGLGHPNTEAFF
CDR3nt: TGCAGCGGGCTCGGCCACCCGAACACTGAAGCTTTCTTT

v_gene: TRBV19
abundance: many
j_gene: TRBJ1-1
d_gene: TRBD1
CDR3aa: CASTRTGVGTEAFF
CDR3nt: TGTGCCAGTACCCGGACAGGGGTGGGCACTGAAGCTTTCTTT

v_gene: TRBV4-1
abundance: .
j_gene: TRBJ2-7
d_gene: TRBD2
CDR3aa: CASSQSLSGSSYEQYF
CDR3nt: TGCGCCAGCAGCCAGTCCCTTAGCGGGAGCTCCTACGAGCAGTACTTC

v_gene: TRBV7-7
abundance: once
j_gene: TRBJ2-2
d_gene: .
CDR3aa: CASSLGPANTGELFF
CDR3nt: TGTGCTAGCAGCTTGGGCCCGGCGAACACCGGGGAGCTGTTTTTT

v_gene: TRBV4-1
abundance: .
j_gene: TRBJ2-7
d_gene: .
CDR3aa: CASSQRGGEQYF
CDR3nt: TGCGCCAGCAGCCAAAGGGGGGGCGAGCAGTACTTC

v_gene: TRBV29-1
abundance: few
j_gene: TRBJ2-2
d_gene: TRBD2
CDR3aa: CSGTTSGVGELFF
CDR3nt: TGCAGCGGTACGACTAGCGGTGTAGGTGAGCTGTTTTTT

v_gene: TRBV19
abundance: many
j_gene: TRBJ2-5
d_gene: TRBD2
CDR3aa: CASSGRLGLAARGGETQYF
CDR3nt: TGTGCCAGTAGCGGCCGATTGGGACTAGCGGCCCGGGGAGGGGAGACCCAGTACTTC

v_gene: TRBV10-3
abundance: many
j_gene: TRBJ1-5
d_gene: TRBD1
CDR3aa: CAISTGDSYSNQPQHF
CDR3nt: TGTGCCATCAGTACGGGGGACAGCTATAGCAATCAGCCCCAGCATTTT

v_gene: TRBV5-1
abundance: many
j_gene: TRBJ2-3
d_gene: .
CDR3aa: CASSSIGGAYQYF
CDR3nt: TGCGCCAGCAGCTCTATCGGTGGGGCCTACCAGTATTTT

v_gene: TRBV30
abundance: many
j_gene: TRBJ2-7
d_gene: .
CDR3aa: CAWSGLRSPRGEQYF
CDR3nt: TGTGCCTGGAGCGGACTCCGGAGCCCACGGGGGGAGCAGTACTTC

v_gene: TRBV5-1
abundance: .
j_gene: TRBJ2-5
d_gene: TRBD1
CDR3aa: CASSRTGPETQYF
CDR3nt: TGCGCCAGCAGCCGGACAGGGCCAGAGACCCAGTACTTC

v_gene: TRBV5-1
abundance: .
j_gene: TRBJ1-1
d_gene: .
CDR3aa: CASSFVPGDTEAFF
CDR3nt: TGCGCCAGCAGCTTCGTCCCAGGGGACACTGAAGCTTTCTTT

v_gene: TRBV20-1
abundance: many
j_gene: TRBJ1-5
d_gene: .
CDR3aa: CSASVGGSQPQHF
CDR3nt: TGCAGTGCTTCGGTGGGGGGCAGTCAGCCCCAGCATTTT

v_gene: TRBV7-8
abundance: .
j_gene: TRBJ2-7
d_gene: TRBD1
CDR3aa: CASSLEDRNEQYF
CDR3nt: TGTGCCAGCAGCCTAGAGGACAGGAACGAGCAGTACTTC

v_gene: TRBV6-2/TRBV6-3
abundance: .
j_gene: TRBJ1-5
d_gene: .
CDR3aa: CASSNKGDNQPQHF
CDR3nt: TGTGCCAGCAGTAATAAGGGGGATAATCAACCCCAGCATTTT

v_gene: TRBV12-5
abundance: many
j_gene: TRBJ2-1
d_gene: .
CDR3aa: CASGLPHPTTESDEQFF
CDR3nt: TGTGCTAGTGGTTTGCCCCATCCCACGACAGAGAGCGATGAGCAGTTCTTC

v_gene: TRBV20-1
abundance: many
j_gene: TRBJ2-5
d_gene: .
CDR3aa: CSALTGTETQYF
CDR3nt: TGCAGTGCTCTTACCGGGACAGAGACCCAGTACTTC

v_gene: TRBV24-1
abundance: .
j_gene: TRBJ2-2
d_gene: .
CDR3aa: CATARGVYTGELFF
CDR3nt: TGTGCCACAGCGAGGGGGGTTTACACCGGGGAGCTGTTTTTT

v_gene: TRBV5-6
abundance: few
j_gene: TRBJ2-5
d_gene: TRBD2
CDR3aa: CASSEDGGREPETQYF
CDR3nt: TGTGCCAGCAGCGAAGATGGCGGGAGGGAACCAGAGACCCAGTACTTC

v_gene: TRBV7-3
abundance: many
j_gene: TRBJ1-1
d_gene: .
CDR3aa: CASSFDFAGEAFF
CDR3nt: TGTGCCAGCAGCTTTGATTTTGCGGGGGAAGCTTTCTTT

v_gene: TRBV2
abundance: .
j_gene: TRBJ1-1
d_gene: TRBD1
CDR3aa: CASRTSWGTGVGTEAFF
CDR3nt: TGTGCCAGCAGGACTTCTTGGGGGACAGGGGTAGGGACTGAAGCTTTCTTT

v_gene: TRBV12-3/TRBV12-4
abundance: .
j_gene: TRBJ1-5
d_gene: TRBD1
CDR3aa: CASSSGDSGQGAWSNQPQHF
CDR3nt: TGTGCCAGCAGTTCCGGGGATTCGGGACAGGGGGCCTGGAGCAATCAGCCCCAGCATTTT

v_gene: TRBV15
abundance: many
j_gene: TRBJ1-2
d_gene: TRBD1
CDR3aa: CATRPRGLDYGYTF
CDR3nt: TGTGCCACCAGGCCAAGGGGGCTAGACTATGGCTACACCTTC

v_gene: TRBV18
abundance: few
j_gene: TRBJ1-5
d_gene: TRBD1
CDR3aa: CASSPRSRRDRGWKNNQPQHF
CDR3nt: TGTGCCAGCTCACCACGCAGTCGCCGGGACAGGGGGTGGAAGAATAATCAGCCCCAGCATTTT

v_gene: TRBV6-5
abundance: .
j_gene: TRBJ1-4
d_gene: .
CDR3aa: CASSYSISNEKLFF
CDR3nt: TGTGCCAGCAGTTACTCGATTAGTAATGAAAAACTGTTTTTT

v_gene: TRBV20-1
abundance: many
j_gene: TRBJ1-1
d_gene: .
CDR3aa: CSASGGRRNTEAFF
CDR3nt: TGCAGTGCTAGTGGGGGACGGCGGAACACTGAAGCTTTCTTT

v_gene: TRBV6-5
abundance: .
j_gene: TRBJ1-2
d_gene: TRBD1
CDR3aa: CASSYAGTGADRNYGYTF
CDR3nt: TGTGCCAGCAGTTACGCCGGGACAGGAGCCGATCGTAACTATGGCTACACCTTC

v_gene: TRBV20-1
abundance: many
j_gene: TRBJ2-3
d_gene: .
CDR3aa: CSAETGPSTDTQYF
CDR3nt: TGCAGTGCTGAGACAGGACCCAGCACAGATACGCAGTATTTT

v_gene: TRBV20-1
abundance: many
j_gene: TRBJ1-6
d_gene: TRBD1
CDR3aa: CSAARGPPGSPLHF
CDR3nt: TGCAGTGCTGCTAGGGGGCCGCCGGGCTCGCCCCTCCACTTT

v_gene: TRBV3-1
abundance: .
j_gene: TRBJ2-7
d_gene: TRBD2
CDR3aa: CASSQDRASGSYEQYF
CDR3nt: TGTGCCAGCAGCCAAGATAGGGCTAGCGGGAGCTACGAGCAGTACTTC

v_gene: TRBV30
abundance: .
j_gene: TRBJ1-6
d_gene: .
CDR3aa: CAWSVMASYNSPLHF
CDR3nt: TGTGCCTGGAGTGTAATGGCCTCCTATAATTCACCCCTCCACTTT

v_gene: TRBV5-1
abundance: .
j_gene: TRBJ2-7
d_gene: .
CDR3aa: CASSLAESYGQYF
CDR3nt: TGCGCCAGCAGCTTGGCGGAGAGCTACGGGCAGTACTTC

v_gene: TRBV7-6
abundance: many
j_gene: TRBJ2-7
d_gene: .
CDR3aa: CASSPPADAAEQYF
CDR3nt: TGTGCCAGCAGCCCCCCGGCGGATGCAGCCGAGCAGTACTTC

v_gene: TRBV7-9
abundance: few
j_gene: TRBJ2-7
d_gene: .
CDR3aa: CASSPDAGGFYEQYF
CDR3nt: TGTGCCAGCAGCCCCGACGCAGGGGGGTTTTACGAGCAGTACTTC

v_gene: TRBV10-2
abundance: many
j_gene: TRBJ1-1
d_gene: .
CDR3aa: CASKGGAVMNTEAFF
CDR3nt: TGCGCCAGCAAGGGGGGGGCAGTCATGAACACTGAAGCTTTCTTT

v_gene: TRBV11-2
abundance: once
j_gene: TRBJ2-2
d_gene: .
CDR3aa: CASSLDLGGTNTGELFF
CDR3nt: TGTGCCAGCAGCTTAGATCTTGGGGGCACGAACACCGGGGAGCTGTTTTTT

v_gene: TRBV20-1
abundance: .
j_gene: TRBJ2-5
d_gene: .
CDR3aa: CSAWRETQYF
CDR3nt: TGCAGTGCGTGGAGGGAGACCCAGTACTTC